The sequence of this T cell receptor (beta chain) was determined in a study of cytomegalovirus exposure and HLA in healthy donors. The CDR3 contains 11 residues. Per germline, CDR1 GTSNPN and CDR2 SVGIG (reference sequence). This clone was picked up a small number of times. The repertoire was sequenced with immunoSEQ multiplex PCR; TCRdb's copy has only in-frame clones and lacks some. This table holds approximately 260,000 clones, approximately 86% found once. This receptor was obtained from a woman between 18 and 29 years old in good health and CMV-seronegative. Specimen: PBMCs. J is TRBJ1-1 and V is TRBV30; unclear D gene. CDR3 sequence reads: CVSRWWTEAFF. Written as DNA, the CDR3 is TGTGTTTCTCGGTGGTGGACTGAAGCTTTCTTT.